These 22 T cell receptor beta chains were all obtained from the same sample, sequenced in a study of T cell responses to AZD1222 COVID-19 vaccine (dated by TCRdb to the early 2020s). Taken with the paper, the label for time point translates to: baseline before first vaccination. In the paper's terms, the treatment or condition label means: meningococcal conjugate vaccine given as trial control. The protocol used for the library was the immunoSEQ multiplex PCR assay. The source is immuneACCESS, and TCRdb retained only in-frame sequences with V and J called. Part of the clones is not carried over; for the studies checked, unresolved V genes explain less than half of this, and the remainder is unexplained. The sample has some 65,000 clones on record, more than 65% of them singletons. The ten largest make up approximately 20% of the sample. This sample comprised peripheral blood, obtained on day 0 of MenACWY control vaccination. The source of these receptors is an adult in good health.

CDR3 sequence: CSVSASGKADTQYF. The CDR3 coding sequence is TGCAGCGTTTCGGCTAGCGGGAAGGCAGATACGCAGTATTTT. The genes are TRBV29-1 and TRBJ2-3; TRBD2 matches at 9 bases. The CDR3 extends over 14 amino acids. Looked up from germline, CDR1 is SQVTM and CDR2 is ANQGSEA. The V gene end was trimmed by 5 bases and the J gene end by 4 bases; junction bases not matched to a gene: 7.

The table lists this clone with a few counts. The chain combines TRBV2 with TRBJ2-3, with no clear D. The germline V gene has CDR1 SNHLY and CDR2 FYNNEI. CDR3 length equals 18 residues. V was clipped by 4 bases and J by 0 bases, with 20 bases between them. Written as DNA, the CDR3 is TGTGCCAGCAGTGTCGCCCACCCCGGCGCGTCTAGCACAGATACGCAGTATTTT. This translates into CASSVAHPGASSTDTQYF.

This clone appeared a single time. The chain recombines TRBV5-1 with TRBJ2-2; 7 bases align to TRBD2. The germline V gene has CDR1 SGHRS and CDR2 YFSETQ. There are 16 residues in the CDR3. V lost 2 bases, J lost 0 bases, and 4 bases stayed unmatched. The CDR3: CASSLSAGANTGELFF. Here the CDR3 DNA reads TGCGCCAGCAGCTTATCCGCGGGGGCGAACACCGGGGAGCTGTTTTTT. Together with reference TRBV5-1 and TRBJ2-2, the CDR3 gives the full variable domain: KAGVTQTPRYLIKTRGQQVTLSCSPISGHRSVSWYQQTPGQGLQFLFEYFSETQRNKGNFPGRFSGRQFSNSRSEMNVSTLELGDSALYLCASSLSAGANTGELFFGEGSRLTVL.

The chain employs TRBV6-5 and TRBJ1-5, with D uncertain. The CDR3 consists of 13 residues. Germline CDR1 is MNHEY and CDR2 is SVGAGI. Trimming stripped 6 bases from V and 6 bases from J, with 12 bases between. CDR3 amino acids: CASRSREGQPQHF. The CDR3 DNA sequence: TGTGCCAGCAGGAGTCGAGAAGGTCAGCCCCAGCATTTT.

V usage is TRBV5-6 and J usage is TRBJ2-5; TRBD2 aligns across 11 bases. V dropped 0 bases and J dropped 4; count of bases not matched to a gene: 8. The CDR3 loop spans 17 amino acids. Per the germline V gene, CDR1 is SGHDT and CDR2 is YYEEEE. The CDR3 DNA sequence: TGTGCCAGCAGCTTGGTTACTGGGCTAGCGGGAGGAGAGACCCAGTACTTC. It codes for CASSLVTGLAGGETQYF.

This clone turned up a few times. The V and J genes are TRBV30 and TRBJ2-3, with a possible D match to TRBD1 (5 bases). Germline-derived CDR1 and CDR2 are GTSNPN and SVGIG (reference sequence). The CDR3 consists of 12 residues. V lost 5 bases and J lost 2, with 8 bases in between. DNA for the CDR3: TGTGCCTGGTCAGGACACACAGATACGCAGTATTTT. It encodes CAWSGHTDTQYF.

The J gene is TRBJ1-5, the V gene TRBV19, with 7 bases matching TRBD1. This CDR3 contains 14 residues. Trimming took 6 bases from V and 3 from J; bases not matched to a gene: 5. Germline V CDR1 and CDR2: LNHDA, SQIVND (reference sequence). The CDR3 spells CASSLGQINQPQHF. As DNA, the CDR3 is TGTGCCAGTAGCTTGGGACAGATCAATCAGCCCCAGCATTTT.

Of note for this clone: Within the sample, other DNA sequences also encode this same CDR3. The chain carries TRBV5-6 and TRBJ1-2, with TRBD1 matching over 8 bases. V shed 5 bases, J shed 8 bases, and the junction held 8 bases outside the gene matches. The CDR3 consists of 13 residues. Germline-derived CDR1 and CDR2 are SGHDT and YYEEEE. Here the CDR3 reads CASSLDRVGGYTF. CDR3 DNA sequence: TGTGCCAGCAGTCTGGACAGGGTGGGGGGCTACACCTTC.

The chain joins TRBV28 to TRBJ1-4; 9 bases match TRBD1. CDR3 length: 14 amino acids. Trimming cost V 6 bases and J 8 bases; bases outside gene matches: 7. The germline CDR1 and CDR2 sequences are MDHEN and SYDVKM. CDR3 bases: TGTGCCAGCAGGCCACAGGGGGCAGGGGAAAAACTGTTTTTT. As protein: CASRPQGAGEKLFF.

This chain connects TRBV23-1 to TRBJ2-6; 7 nucleotides line up with TRBD2. TRBV23-1 counts as an open reading frame of uncertain function. This CDR3 has 19 amino acids. Trimming cost V 7 bases and J 1 base; bases outside gene matches: 16. Written as DNA, the CDR3 is TGCGCCAGCATTCCAAAGGGAGGGGAAGAGATTTCTGGGGCCAACGTCCTGACTTTC. It is translated as CASIPKGGEEISGANVLTF.

In this sample, this clone turned up once. The V call is TRBV6-5, the J call TRBJ2-6, with 8 bases fitting TRBD1. The ends lost 7 bases at V and 2 bases at J; junction bases unmatched: 4. In germline, CDR1 is MNHEY, CDR2 SVGAGI. The length of the CDR3 is 15 residues. The CDR3 sequence is CASMAGGAGANVLTF. CDR3 nucleotide sequence: TGTGCCAGCATGGCAGGGGGCGCTGGGGCCAACGTCCTGACTTTC.

The chain links TRBV5-1 to TRBJ1-1; TRBD1 might be the D (5 bases). CDR3 size: 15 residues. The germline CDR1 and CDR2 sequences are SGHRS and YFSETQ. The V end was cut by 2 bases, the J end by 5 bases, with 16 bases between. Here the CDR3 reads CASSLEGRPGTEAFF. The CDR3 DNA sequence: TGCGCCAGCAGCTTAGAGGGGCGTCCGGGGACTGAAGCTTTCTTT.

V and J are TRBV2 and TRBJ1-6; the D is unclear. The CDR3 is made up of 14 amino acids. V lost 2 bases to trimming and J lost 6 bases, with 8 bases between them. CDR1 SNHLY and CDR2 FYNNEI come from the germline V gene. CDR3 amino acids: CASSEMAVNSPLHF. CDR3 DNA sequence: TGTGCCAGCAGTGAAATGGCAGTTAATTCACCCCTCCACTTT.

The chain combines TRBV28 with TRBJ2-5; D unclear. V was cut by 10 bases and J by 6 bases, with 21 bases left in between. This CDR3 comprises 14 residues. Per the germline V gene, CDR1 is MDHEN and CDR2 is SYDVKM. The CDR3 spells CATQPSTKGKTQYF. The CDR3 DNA reads as TGTGCCACCCAACCGTCCACAAAAGGGAAGACCCAGTACTTC.

The chain couples TRBV6-5 to TRBJ1-5; D may be TRBD1 (6 bases). This CDR3 has 14 amino acids. V was trimmed by 6 bases and J by 2 bases, leaving 11 bases between them. Germline CDR1 MNHEY, CDR2 SVGAGI. CDR3 DNA: TGTGCCAGCAGACCCCCAGGGGGCAATCAGCCCCAGCATTTT. Encoded protein: CASRPPGGNQPQHF.

In its sample, this clone was seen once. The chain couples TRBV3-1 (or the pseudogene TRBV3-2) to TRBJ1-3, with D hard to call. Trimming removed 4 bases at V and 3 bases at J, with 13 bases between. The CDR3 totals 15 residues. Germline assignment: CDR1 LGHDT and CDR2 YNNKEL (reference sequence). The chain's CDR3 is CASSLGTRIGNTIYF. The CDR3 DNA sequence: TGTGCCAGCAGCCTAGGAACCAGGATTGGAAACACCATATATTTT.

This clone was seen more than once but under ten times. In DNA, the CDR3 is TGTGCCAGCAGCCACGGAGCACCGGAGCCCGGGGAGCTGTTTTTT. Protein sequence: CASSHGAPEPGELFF. The chain has TRBV7-9 and TRBJ2-2, with D unclear. Germline-derived CDR1 and CDR2 are SEHNR and FQNEAQ (reference sequence). V lost 5 bases, J lost 6 bases, and 16 bases lay in between. The CDR3 runs 15 residues.

The CDR3 coding sequence is TGTGCCAGAAGCTCCCCATTGATAGGGCTCCCCCATAACACCATATATTTT. This gives the protein CARSSPLIGLPHNTIYF. The chain links TRBV5-3 to TRBJ1-3; no clear D. TRBV5-3 has ORF status, its function being uncertain. The length of the CDR3 is 17 residues. Trimming removed 3 bases from V and 7 bases from J, with 23 bases in between.

The chain links TRBV5-1 to TRBJ2-1, with TRBD2 matching over 8 bases. The V gene end was trimmed by 1 base and the J gene end by 9 bases; junction bases not matched to a gene: 9. CDR1 is SGHRS and CDR2 is YFSETQ in the germline V gene. CDR3 size: 15 residues. This chain's CDR3 is CASSLMSSGQGEQFF. Here the CDR3 DNA reads TGCGCCAGCAGCTTGATGTCTAGCGGGCAGGGTGAGCAGTTCTTC.

This chain uses TRBV7-9 with TRBJ2-2; 8 bases line up with TRBD1. The CDR3 is 16 amino acids. CDR1 is SEHNR, CDR2 FQNEAQ, per germline (reference sequence). Germline trimming cut 5 bases from V and 1 base from J; bases unmatched to any gene: 6. The CDR3 DNA sequence: TGTGCCAGCAGCCGACAGGGGTATCAGAACACCGGGGAGCTGTTTTTT. Translation: CASSRQGYQNTGELFF. The full variable domain, its missing parts supplied by reference TRBV7-9 and TRBJ2-2, is DTGVSQNPRHKITKRGQNVTFRCDPISEHNRLYWYRQTLGQGPEFLTYFQNEAQLEKSRLLSDRFSAERPKGSFSTLEIQRTEQGDSAMYLCASSRQGYQNTGELFFGEGSRLTVL.

This chain connects TRBV5-6 to TRBJ2-2; D possibly corresponds to TRBD2 (6 bases). V was clipped by 6 bases and J by 4 bases, with 16 bases between them. The CDR3 contains 15 residues. The germline V gene has CDR1 SGHDT and CDR2 YYEEEE. In DNA, the CDR3 is TGTGCCAGCAAGCCGGCGGGGCGCCCCACCGGGGAGCTGTTTTTT. Translating gives CASKPAGRPTGELFF.

This clone was recorded once. The chain employs TRBV28 and TRBJ2-7; D remains unclear. The CDR3 totals 11 residues. CDR1 is MDHEN, CDR2 SYDVKM, per germline. Trimming left V 2 bases short and J 5 bases short, with 4 bases between. As DNA, the CDR3 is TGTGCCAGCAGTTTAACCCACGAGCAGTACTTC. It yields the protein CASSLTHEQYF. The whole variable domain, remainder taken from reference TRBV28 and TRBJ2-7, is DVKVTQSSRYLVKRTGEKVFLECVQDMDHENMFWYRQDPGLGLRLIYFSYDVKMKEKGDIPEGYSVSREKKERFSLILESASTNQTSMYLCASSLTHEQYFGPGTRLTVT.